A single sample is the source of the 30 T cell receptor beta chains below, sequenced in a study of T cells in Graves' hyperthyroidism and ophthalmopathy. Amplified TCR beta CDR3 regions came from RNA transcripts. Initially, a first-round RT-PCR of the TCR CDR3 employed the HTBI primer set. TCRdb itself ran the multiplex PCR reads through MiXCR, one entry per CDR3 protein. Here the sample spans 490,000 or so distinct CDR3 sequences, 40% to 50% being singletons. The sequenced sample consisted of peripheral blood or thyroid tissue (not recorded which). The receptor set was obtained from an adult woman with Graves' disease, either hyperthyroidism or ophthalmopathy (not recorded which).

The rearrangement joins TRBV20-1 to TRBJ1-2; D gene uncertain. The CDR3 runs 11 residues. V lost 1 base and J 8 bases, leaving 8 bases between the germline ends. Germline loops: CDR1 DFQATT, CDR2 SNEGSKA (reference sequence). CDR3 loop: CSARVAQGYTF. CDR3 nucleotide sequence: TGCAGTGCTAGAGTAGCGCAGGGCTACACCTTC.

This clonotype was seen a few times. Written as DNA, the CDR3 is TGCAGTGCTACCGAGGGGATGGGGAGACCCCAGCATTTT. This gives the protein CSATEGMGRPQHF. V and J are TRBV20-1 and TRBJ1-5; TRBD1 is a possible D gene (5 bases). Between the trimmed V and J ends, which lost 4 bases and 10 bases, there was a span of 17 bases. Germline CDR1 is DFQATT and CDR2 is SNEGSKA (reference sequence). CDR3 length: 13 amino acids.

The rearrangement links TRBV29-1 to TRBJ2-7; perhaps TRBD2 as D (5 bases). This CDR3 contains 14 residues. CDR1 is SQVTM and CDR2 is ANQGSEA in the germline V gene. V lost 4 bases to trimming and J lost 3 bases, with 16 bases between them. The CDR3 spells CSVARAVTSYEQYF. The CDR3 region has the DNA TGCAGCGTTGCGAGGGCCGTGACGAGCTACGAGCAGTACTTC.

The rearrangement uses TRBV6-6 and TRBJ1-2; 8 bases fit TRBD1. The junction had 5 bases not matched to a gene; V was cut back by 10 bases and J by 7 bases. This CDR3 spans 11 amino acids. CDR1 is MNHNY and CDR2 is SVGAGI in the germline V gene (reference sequence). The CDR3: CATRQGFGYTF. Written as DNA, the CDR3 is TGTGCCACCCGACAGGGGTTTGGCTACACCTTC.

The chain uses TRBV19 and TRBJ1-1; 12 positions match TRBD1. The CDR3 loop spans 15 amino acids. Unmatched junction bases numbered 4, after V lost 2 bases and J lost 6 bases. CDR1 is LNHDA, CDR2 SQIVND, per germline (reference sequence). The CDR3 DNA is TGTGCCAGTAGTATAATGGGACAGGGGGCCTCTGAAGCTTTCTTT. It translates to CASSIMGQGASEAFF.

This clonotype was observed at least ten times. The V and J genes are TRBV3-1 and TRBJ1-2, with D possibly being TRBD1 (6 bases). Trimming left V 3 bases short and J 7 bases short, with 18 bases between. CDR1 and CDR2 from the germline V gene are LGHDT and YNNKEL (reference sequence). This CDR3 region has 15 residues. CDR3 amino acids: CASSHLREGEGGYTF. The CDR3 DNA follows: TGTGCCAGCAGCCACCTTAGGGAGGGGGAAGGTGGCTACACCTTC.

The genes are TRBV29-1 and TRBJ1-2, with D perhaps matching TRBD1 (6 bases). Germline V gene lookup returns CDR1 SQVTM and CDR2 ANQGSEA. The CDR3 is 12 amino acids. Between the trimmed V and J ends, which lost 1 base and 3 bases, there was a span of 6 bases. The CDR3 nucleotides are TGCAGCGTTGAAGGGACAGACTATGGCTACACCTTC. Its translation is CSVEGTDYGYTF.

This clonotype turned up a few times. This sequence joins TRBV10-3 and TRBJ1-5; D is perhaps TRBD1 (5 bases). The germline V and J ends were trimmed by 2 bases and 2 bases, with 10 bases remaining between them. This CDR3 contains 15 residues. Germline-derived CDR1 and CDR2 are ENHRY and SYGVKD. The CDR3 sequence is CAISEVGRGNQPQHF. CDR3 nucleotides: TGTGCCATCAGTGAGGTGGGCAGGGGCAATCAGCCCCAGCATTTT.

This clonotype was detected a few times. The chain links TRBV27 to TRBJ1-1, with unresolved D. The CDR3 is made up of 14 amino acids. Germline loops: CDR1 MNHEY, CDR2 SMNVEV (reference sequence). V lost 5 bases, J lost 1 base, and 11 bases lay in between. This CDR3 is CASSAQRENTEAFF. The DNA of the CDR3 is TGTGCCAGCAGTGCACAGCGCGAGAACACTGAAGCTTTCTTT.

The sample holds a few counts of this clonotype. This rearrangement joins TRBV15 to TRBJ2-5; either TRBD1 or TRBD2 may fit D (6 bases each). Germline V CDR1 and CDR2: LNHNV, YYDKDF (reference sequence). V shed 7 bases and J shed 9 bases, with 18 bases lying between them. The CDR3 consists of 13 residues. The CDR3 nucleotides are TGTGCCACCACGGAAAGGGGGGATCAGCCCCAGTACTTC. The encoded protein is CATTERGDQPQYF.

This chain connects TRBV29-1 to TRBJ2-5, with TRBD1 matching over 9 bases. The CDR3 totals 12 residues. Germline V CDR1 and CDR2: SQVTM, ANQGSEA. The CDR3 region is CTPGTGKETQYF. Written as DNA, the CDR3 is TGCACCCCTGGGACAGGGAAAGAGACCCAGTACTTC.

The chain has TRBV20-1 and TRBJ1-2, with 8 nucleotides matching TRBD1. J gave up 5 bases and V 5 bases, and 13 bases lay outside the gene matches. The CDR3 covers 15 residues. Germline values: CDR1 DFQATT, CDR2 SNEGSKA (reference sequence). The CDR3 bases are TGCAGTGCTTATACCCGGGACAGGCTCCTTTATGGCTACACCTTC. The encoded protein is CSAYTRDRLLYGYTF.

As to this clonotype: An end of the junction does not agree with germline; a read error may underlie this. V gene TRBV12-3 or TRBV12-4 combines with J gene TRBJ2-7; the D is unclear. There are 15 residues in the CDR3. CDR3 DNA sequence: TGTGCCAGCAGTTTAAGGCAGAAATTCGCTTACGGGCAGTACTTC. Its translation is CASSLRQKFAYGQYF.

The chain is built from TRBV7-2 and TRBJ1-5; D not certain. The CDR3 length is 12 residues. V was shortened by 2 bases and J by 6 bases, with 5 bases between the two germline ends. Germline CDR1 is SGHTA and CDR2 is FQGNSA. The chain's CDR3 is CASSLKSQPQHF. Here the CDR3 DNA reads TGTGCCAGCAGCTTAAAATCTCAGCCCCAGCATTTT.

The V call is TRBV6-1, the J call TRBJ2-5; TRBD1 aligns across 7 bases. Per the germline V gene, CDR1 is MNHNS and CDR2 is SASEGT. The CDR3 is made up of 17 amino acids. Germline trimming cut 1 base from V and 0 bases from J; bases unmatched to any gene: 8. CDR3 region: CASSEEPTGTYQETQYF. The CDR3 region has the DNA TGTGCCAGCAGTGAAGAACCGACAGGGACGTACCAAGAGACCCAGTACTTC.

The table lists this clonotype with a few counts. The chain combines TRBV7-6 with TRBJ2-7; D not resolved. Between the trimmed V and J ends, which lost 1 base and 0 bases, there was a span of 10 bases. The CDR3 contains 15 residues. CDR1 and CDR2 from the germline V gene are SGHVS and FNYEAQ. CDR3: CASSLETASSYEQYF. In DNA, the CDR3 is TGTGCCAGCAGCTTAGAAACGGCCTCCTCCTACGAGCAGTACTTC. The entire variable domain, with the rest obtained from reference TRBV7-6 and TRBJ2-7, is as follows: GAGVSQSPRYKVTKRGQDVALRCDPISGHVSLYWYRQALGQGPEFLTYFNYEAQQDKSGLPNDRFSAERPEGSISTLTIQRTEQRDSAMYRCASSLETASSYEQYFGPGTRLTVT.

This clonotype has ten or more counts. This rearrangement joins TRBV6-1 to TRBJ1-6, with D unresolved. Germline values: CDR1 MNHNS, CDR2 SASEGT. CDR3 length: 14 residues. Trimming removed 1 base from V and 4 bases from J, with 5 bases in between. The CDR3 sequence is CASSEVSYNSPLHF. As DNA, the CDR3 is TGTGCCAGCAGTGAAGTCAGTTATAATTCACCCCTCCACTTT.

This clonotype was detected ten times or more. The genes are TRBV2 and TRBJ2-6, with D perhaps TRBD2 (5 bases). V dropped 8 bases and J dropped 1 base, with 27 bases sitting between them. The CDR3 covers 20 residues. Germline V lookup: CDR1 SNHLY, CDR2 FYNNEI. The CDR3 DNA reads TGTGCCAGCTGTAAGATAAATCGTGACCCATCGGGATCTGGGGCCAACGTCCTGACTTTC. Protein product: CASCKINRDPSGSGANVLTF.

There are a few counts of this clonotype. This rearrangement joins TRBV4-3 to TRBJ2-2; no clear D. There are 17 residues in the CDR3. CDR1 is LGHNA, CDR2 YSLEER, per germline. Trimming pared 0 bases from V and 0 bases from J, leaving 11 bases between. The CDR3 coding sequence is TGCGCCAGCAGCCAAGACTTTCGAGAGCCGAACACCGGGGAGCTGTTTTTT. This codes for CASSQDFREPNTGELFF.

The CDR3 DNA is TGTGCCAGCAGTGATACAGGGGGCGCGGGACAAGAGACCCAGTACTTC. It codes for CASSDTGGAGQETQYF. The genes are TRBV25-1 and TRBJ2-5; 9 nucleotides match TRBD1. Germline lookup yields CDR1 MGHDK and CDR2 SYGVNS. V was pared by 3 bases and J by 2 bases, with 7 bases of the junction left unmatched. The CDR3 is 16 amino acids.

The chain recombines TRBV15 with TRBJ1-4, with 8 bases lining up with TRBD1. V shed 3 bases and J 4 bases; nucleotides not matched to a gene: 4. Looked up from germline, CDR1 is LNHNV and CDR2 is YYDKDF (reference sequence). This CDR3 region has 15 residues. The CDR3 DNA sequence: TGTGCCACCAGCAGGGACAGGGCCTTTAATGAAAAACTGTTTTTT. It encodes CATSRDRAFNEKLFF. The entire variable domain, with the rest obtained from reference TRBV15 and TRBJ1-4, is as follows: DAMVIQNPRYQVTQFGKPVTLSCSQTLNHNVMYWYQQKSSQAPKLLFHYYDKDFNNEADTPDNFQSRRPNTSFCFLDIRSPGLGDTAMYLCATSRDRAFNEKLFFGSGTQLSVL.

This clonotype was seen ten or more times. The gene calls are TRBV12-3 or TRBV12-4 and TRBJ2-5; 10 bases match TRBD1. Trimming at V came to 7 bases and at J to 5 bases, leaving 4 bases not matched to a gene. The CDR3 length is 13 residues. The CDR3 region is CASTGQGVETQYF. The CDR3 nucleotides read TGTGCCAGCACAGGACAGGGGGTGGAGACCCAGTACTTC.

This chain connects TRBV24-1 to TRBJ2-5; 13 nucleotides match TRBD2. Germline trimming cut 7 bases from V and 5 bases from J; bases unmatched to any gene: 0. CDR3 length: 13 amino acids. CDR1 and CDR2 (germline): KGHDR, SFDVKD. The CDR3: CATRTSGGETQYF. For the CDR3, the DNA is TGTGCCACCAGGACTAGCGGGGGGGAGACCCAGTACTTC.

V usage is TRBV20-1 and J usage is TRBJ1-5, with unresolved D. The CDR3 has 12 amino acids. Trimming left V 5 bases short and J 1 base short, with 6 bases between. Germline assignment: CDR1 DFQATT and CDR2 SNEGSKA (reference sequence). CDR3 region: CSAARSNQPQHF. The CDR3 bases are TGCAGTGCTGCAAGGAGCAATCAGCCCCAGCATTTT.

Comments on this clonotype: Given a much more abundant clone one base away, this may be a read error. CDR3 DNA sequence: TGTGCCATCAGTAGAGCGGGAGGGATGGAGACCCAGTACTTC. Translated, it gives CAISRAGGMETQYF. V and J are TRBV10-3 and TRBJ2-5, with 10 positions matching TRBD2. V dropped 5 bases and J dropped 5; count of bases not matched to a gene: 5. The CDR3 runs 14 residues. Germline assignment: CDR1 ENHRY and CDR2 SYGVKD.

This clonotype was found a few times. The rearrangement joins TRBV28 to TRBJ1-5; D is possibly TRBD1 (6 bases). The CDR3 spans 15 residues. Trimming removed 2 bases from V and 4 bases from J, with 12 bases in between. The germline CDR1 and CDR2 sequences are MDHEN and SYDVKM. Here the CDR3 reads CASSLSRGGNQPQHF. The CDR3 region has the DNA TGTGCCAGCAGTTTAAGCAGGGGAGGGAATCAGCCCCAGCATTTT.

This clonotype was seen repeatedly, ten times or more. J is TRBJ1-4 and V is TRBV9; D not certain. The CDR3 runs 15 residues. CDR1 and CDR2 from the germline V gene are SGDLS and YYNGEE. V shed 0 bases and J shed 0 bases, with 6 bases lying between them. The chain's CDR3 is CASSVGGTTNEKLFF. The CDR3 DNA follows: TGTGCCAGCAGCGTAGGAGGGACAACTAATGAAAAACTGTTTTTT.

This chain connects TRBV4-3 to TRBJ2-5; TRBD1 matches at 8 bases. Germline values: CDR1 LGHNA, CDR2 YSLEER. V gave up 3 bases and J gave up 7 bases; unmatched junction bases: 7. CDR3 length: 14 amino acids. The CDR3 is CASSHEGQGGTQYF. The CDR3 DNA reads TGCGCCAGCAGCCATGAAGGACAGGGCGGGACCCAGTACTTC.

This clonotype was picked up a small number of times. The gene calls are TRBV6-5 and TRBJ1-5, with 7 bases aligning to TRBD1. Germline CDR1 is MNHEY and CDR2 is SVGAGI. This CDR3 spans 15 amino acids. The V and J ends lost 5 bases and 4 bases, in that order; junction bases with no gene match: 8. The CDR3 coding sequence is TGTGCCAGCAGTGGAACCGGGACAGCGAATCAGCCCCAGCATTTT. Protein product: CASSGTGTANQPQHF.

The chain has TRBV7-2 and TRBJ2-7; perhaps TRBD1 as D (6 bases). The CDR3 extends over 15 amino acids. Between the trimmed V and J ends, which lost 5 bases and 4 bases, there was a span of 18 bases. The germline CDR1 and CDR2 sequences are SGHTA and FQGNSA. The CDR3 bases are TGTGCCAGCAGCCACAGGGACCTAGGGGATTACGAGCAGTACTTC. Its protein product is CASSHRDLGDYEQYF. The whole variable domain, filled in from reference TRBV7-2 and TRBJ2-7, reads GAGVSQSPSNKVTEKGKDVELRCDPISGHTALYWYRQSLGQGLEFLIYFQGNSAPDKSGLPSDRFSAERTGGSVSTLTIQRTQQEDSAVYLCASSHRDLGDYEQYFGPGTRLTVT.